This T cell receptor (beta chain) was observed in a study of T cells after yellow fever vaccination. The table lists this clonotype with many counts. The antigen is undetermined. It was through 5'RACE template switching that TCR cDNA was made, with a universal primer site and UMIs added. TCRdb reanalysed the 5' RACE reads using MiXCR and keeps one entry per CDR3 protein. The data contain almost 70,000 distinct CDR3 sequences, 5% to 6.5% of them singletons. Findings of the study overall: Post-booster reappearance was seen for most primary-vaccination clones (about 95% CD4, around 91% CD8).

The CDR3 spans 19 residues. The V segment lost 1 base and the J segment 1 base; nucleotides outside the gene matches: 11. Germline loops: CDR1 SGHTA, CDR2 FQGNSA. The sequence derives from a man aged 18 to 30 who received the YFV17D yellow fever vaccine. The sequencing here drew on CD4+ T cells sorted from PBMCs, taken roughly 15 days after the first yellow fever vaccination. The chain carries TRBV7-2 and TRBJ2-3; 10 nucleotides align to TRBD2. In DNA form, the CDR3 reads TGTGCCAGCAGCTTAGGAGCGGGGGGGCCCTATGTCCGCACAGATACGCAGTATTTT. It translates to CASSLGAGGPYVRTDTQYF.